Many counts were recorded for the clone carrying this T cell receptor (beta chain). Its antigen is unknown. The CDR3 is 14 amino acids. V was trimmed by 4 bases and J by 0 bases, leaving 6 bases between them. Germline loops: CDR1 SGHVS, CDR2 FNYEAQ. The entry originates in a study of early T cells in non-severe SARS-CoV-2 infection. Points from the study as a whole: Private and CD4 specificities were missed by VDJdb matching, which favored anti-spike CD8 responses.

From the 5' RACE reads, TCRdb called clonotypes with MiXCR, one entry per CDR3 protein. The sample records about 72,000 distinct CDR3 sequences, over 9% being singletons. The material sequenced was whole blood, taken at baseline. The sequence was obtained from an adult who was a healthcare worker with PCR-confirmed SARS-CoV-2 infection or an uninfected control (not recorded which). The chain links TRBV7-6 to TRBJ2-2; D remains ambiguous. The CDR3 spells CASSSQTNTGELFF. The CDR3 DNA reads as TGTGCCAGCAGCTCCCAAACGAACACCGGGGAGCTGTTTTTT.